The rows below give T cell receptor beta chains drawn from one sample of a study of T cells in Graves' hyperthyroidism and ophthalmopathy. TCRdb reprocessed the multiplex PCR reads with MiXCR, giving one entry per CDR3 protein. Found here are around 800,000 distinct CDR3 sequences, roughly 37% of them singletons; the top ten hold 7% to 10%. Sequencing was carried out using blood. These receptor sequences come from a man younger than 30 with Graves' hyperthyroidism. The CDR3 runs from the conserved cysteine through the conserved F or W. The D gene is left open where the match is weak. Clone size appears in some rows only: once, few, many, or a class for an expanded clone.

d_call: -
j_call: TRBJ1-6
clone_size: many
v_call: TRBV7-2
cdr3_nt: TGTGCCAGCAGCTTACTGGCAGGGCGTTCACCCCTCCACTTT
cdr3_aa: CASSLLAGRSPLHF

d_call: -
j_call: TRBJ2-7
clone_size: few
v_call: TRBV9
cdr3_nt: TGTGCCAGCAACCATGAGGGTAACCACGAGCAGTACTTC
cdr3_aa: CASNHEGNHEQYF

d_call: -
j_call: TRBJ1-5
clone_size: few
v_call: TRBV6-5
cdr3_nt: TGTGCCAGCAGTACGGACAACAATCAGCCCCAGCATTTT
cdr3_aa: CASSTDNNQPQHF

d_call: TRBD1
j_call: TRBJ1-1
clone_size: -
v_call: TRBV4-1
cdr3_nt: TGCGCCAGCAGCCAAGAGGGACAGATTAACACTGAAGCTTTCTTT
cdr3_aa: CASSQEGQINTEAFF

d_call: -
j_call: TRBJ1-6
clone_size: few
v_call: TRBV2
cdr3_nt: TGTGCCTGGACGGAAGGGGCCCTTTCACCCCTCCACTTT
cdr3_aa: CAWTEGALSPLHF

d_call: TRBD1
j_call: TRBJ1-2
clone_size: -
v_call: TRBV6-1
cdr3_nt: TGTGCCAGCAGTGCTGGGACAGGGTACGACTATGGCTACACCTTC
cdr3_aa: CASSAGTGYDYGYTF

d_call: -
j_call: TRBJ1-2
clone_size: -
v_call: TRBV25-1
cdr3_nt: TGTGCCAGCACTCAGGGGACACCGTATGGCTACACCTTC
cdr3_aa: CASTQGTPYGYTF

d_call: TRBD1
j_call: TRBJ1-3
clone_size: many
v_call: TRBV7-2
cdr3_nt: TGTGCCAGCAGCTGGGGGACAGCCTCTGGAAACACCATATATTTT
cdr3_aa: CASSWGTASGNTIYF

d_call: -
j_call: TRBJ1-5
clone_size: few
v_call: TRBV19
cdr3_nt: TGTGCCACCTGGGGGGGGCGCGCTAGCAATCAGCCCCAGCATTTT
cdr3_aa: CATWGGRASNQPQHF

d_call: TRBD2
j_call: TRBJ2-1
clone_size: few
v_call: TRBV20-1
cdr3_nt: TGCAGTGCTAGATCGACTAGCGGGAGCTCCTACAATGAGCAGTTCTTC
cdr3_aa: CSARSTSGSSYNEQFF

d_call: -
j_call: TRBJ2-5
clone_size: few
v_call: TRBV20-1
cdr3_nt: TGCAGTGCCTTTGGACGGCAACAAGAGACCCAGTACTTC
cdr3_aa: CSAFGRQQETQYF

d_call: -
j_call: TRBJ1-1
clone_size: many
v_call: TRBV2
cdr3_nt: TGTGCCACATTGACGGTGAACACTGAAGCTTTCTTT
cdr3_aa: CATLTVNTEAFF

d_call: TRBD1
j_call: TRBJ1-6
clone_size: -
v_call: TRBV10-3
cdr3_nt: TGTGCCATCGGTGAAGGGACAGGGGCTGGTTCACCCCTCCACTTT
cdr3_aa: CAIGEGTGAGSPLHF

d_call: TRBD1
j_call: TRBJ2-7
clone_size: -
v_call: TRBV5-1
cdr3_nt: TGCGCCAGCAGCTCCGGACAGGTGAATTACGAGCAGTACTTC
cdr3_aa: CASSSGQVNYEQYF

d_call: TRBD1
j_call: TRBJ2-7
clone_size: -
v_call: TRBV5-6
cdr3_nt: TGTGCCAGCAGCTCGATGGGGACAGGGCAGAACGAGCAGTACTTC
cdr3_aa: CASSSMGTGQNEQYF

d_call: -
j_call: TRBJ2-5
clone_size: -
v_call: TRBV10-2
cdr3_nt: TGCGCCAGCAGCCCCAGACTACCCCACCAAGAGACCCAGTACTTC
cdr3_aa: CASSPRLPHQETQYF

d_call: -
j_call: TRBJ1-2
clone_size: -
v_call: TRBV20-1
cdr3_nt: TGCAGTGCTCCCGGGTATAACTATGGCTACACCTTC
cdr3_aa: CSAPGYNYGYTF

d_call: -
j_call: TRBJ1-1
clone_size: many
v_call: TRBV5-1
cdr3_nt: TGCGCCAGCGGGGATAGCGGGCGGACCTTTTTT
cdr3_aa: CASGDSGRTFF

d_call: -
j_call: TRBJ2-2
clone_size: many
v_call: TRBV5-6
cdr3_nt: TGTGCCAGCAGCTTGGACCGCGGGGAGCTGTTTTTT
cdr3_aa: CASSLDRGELFF

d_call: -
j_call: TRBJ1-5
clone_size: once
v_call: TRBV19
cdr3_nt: TGTGCCAGTAGTGCCCGGACGGGGAGTCAGCCCCAGCATTTT
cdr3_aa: CASSARTGSQPQHF

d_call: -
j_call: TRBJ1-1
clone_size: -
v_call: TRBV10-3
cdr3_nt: TGTGCCATCAGACTGGGGAGTGGCGGCACTGAAGCTTTCTTT
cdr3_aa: CAIRLGSGGTEAFF

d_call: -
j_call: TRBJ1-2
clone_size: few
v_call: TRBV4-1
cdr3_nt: TGCGCCAGCAGCCAAGCGGGGCAACCGGCTAACTATGGCTACACCTTC
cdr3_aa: CASSQAGQPANYGYTF

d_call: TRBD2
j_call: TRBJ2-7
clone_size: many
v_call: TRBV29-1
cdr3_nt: TGCAGCGTGCGGGAGGGCCGTTACGAGCAGTACTTC
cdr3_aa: CSVREGRYEQYF

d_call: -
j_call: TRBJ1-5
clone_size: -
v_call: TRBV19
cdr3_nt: TGTGCCTGGGGGACGGTAGCAAATCAGCCCCAGCATTTT
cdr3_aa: CAWGTVANQPQHF